This T cell receptor (beta chain) is drawn from a study of T cell responses to AZD1222 COVID-19 vaccine. The V and J ends lost 2 bases and 6 bases respectively, with 14 bases between them. Germline-derived CDR1 and CDR2 are MNHEY and SVGAGI. CDR3 length: 14 residues. Profiled with immunoSEQ multiplex PCR; TCRdb holds only in-frame clones, not every one. Here the sample spans about 150,000 clones, approximately 94% being singletons. Findings of the study overall: The study found vaccine-associated CD4 TCRs spanning spike, dominant at 160-218 and 743-854. White British people made up most donors, females outnumbered males, and clonal diversity was possibly underestimated.

Regarding this clone: Its antigen is as yet unknown.

The sequences come from peripheral blood, collected on day 0 of AZD1222 vaccination. The V call is TRBV6-5, the J call TRBJ2-7; the D call may be TRBD1 or TRBD2 (7 bases each). This TCR came from an adult in good health. The CDR3 loop is CASSYDSRGGEQYF. CDR3 nucleotides: TGTGCCAGCAGTTACGATAGCAGGGGGGGCGAGCAGTACTTC.